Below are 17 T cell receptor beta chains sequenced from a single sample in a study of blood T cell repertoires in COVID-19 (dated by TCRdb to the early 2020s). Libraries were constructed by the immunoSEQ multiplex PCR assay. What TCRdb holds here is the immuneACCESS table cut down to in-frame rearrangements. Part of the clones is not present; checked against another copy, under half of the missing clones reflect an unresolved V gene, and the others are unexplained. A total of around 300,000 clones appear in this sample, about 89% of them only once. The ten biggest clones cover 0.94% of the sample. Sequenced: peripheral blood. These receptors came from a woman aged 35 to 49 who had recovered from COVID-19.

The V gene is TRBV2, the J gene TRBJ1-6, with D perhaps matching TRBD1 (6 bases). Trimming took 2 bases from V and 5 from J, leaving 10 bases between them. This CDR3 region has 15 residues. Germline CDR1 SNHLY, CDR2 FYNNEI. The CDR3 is CASSERGGNNSPLHF. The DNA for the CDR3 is TGTGCCAGCAGTGAAAGGGGGGGGAATAATTCACCCCTCCACTTT.

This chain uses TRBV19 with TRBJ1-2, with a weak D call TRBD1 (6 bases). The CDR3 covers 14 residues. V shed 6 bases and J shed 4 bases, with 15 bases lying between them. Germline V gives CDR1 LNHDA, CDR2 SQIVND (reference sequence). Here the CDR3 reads CASSTQGFSYGYTF. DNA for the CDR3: TGTGCCAGTAGCACACAGGGATTTTCCTATGGCTACACCTTC.

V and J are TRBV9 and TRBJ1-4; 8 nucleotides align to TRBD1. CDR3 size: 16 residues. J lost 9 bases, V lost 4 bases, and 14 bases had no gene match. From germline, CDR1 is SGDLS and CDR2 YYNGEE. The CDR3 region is CASSTISGTGPQKLFF. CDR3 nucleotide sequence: TGTGCCAGCAGCACGATCTCCGGGACAGGTCCCCAAAAACTGTTTTTT.

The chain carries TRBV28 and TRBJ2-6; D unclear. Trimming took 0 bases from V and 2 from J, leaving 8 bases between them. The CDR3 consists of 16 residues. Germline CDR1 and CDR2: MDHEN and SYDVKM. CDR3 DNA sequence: TGTGCCAGCAGTTTATGGAGTCTCACTGGGGCCAACGTCCTGACTTTC. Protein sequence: CASSLWSLTGANVLTF.

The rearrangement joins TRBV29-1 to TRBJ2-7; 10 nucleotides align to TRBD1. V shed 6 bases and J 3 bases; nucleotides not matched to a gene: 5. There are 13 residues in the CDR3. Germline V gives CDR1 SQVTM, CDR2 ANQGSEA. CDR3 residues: CSVRGTGVYEQYF. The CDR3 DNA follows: TGCAGCGTGAGAGGGACAGGGGTCTACGAGCAGTACTTC.

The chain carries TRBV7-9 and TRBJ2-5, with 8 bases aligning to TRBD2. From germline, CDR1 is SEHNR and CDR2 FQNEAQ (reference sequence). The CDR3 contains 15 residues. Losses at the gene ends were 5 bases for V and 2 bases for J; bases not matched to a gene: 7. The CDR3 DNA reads TGTGCCAGCAGCGTACTAGCGGACTTTCAAGAGACCCAGTACTTC. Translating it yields CASSVLADFQETQYF.

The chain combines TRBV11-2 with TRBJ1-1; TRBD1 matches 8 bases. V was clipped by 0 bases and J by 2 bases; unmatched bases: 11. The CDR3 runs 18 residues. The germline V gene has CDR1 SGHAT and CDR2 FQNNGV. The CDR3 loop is CASSLDPGWTGNNTEAFF. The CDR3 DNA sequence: TGTGCCAGCAGCTTAGATCCGGGTTGGACAGGGAATAACACTGAAGCTTTCTTT.

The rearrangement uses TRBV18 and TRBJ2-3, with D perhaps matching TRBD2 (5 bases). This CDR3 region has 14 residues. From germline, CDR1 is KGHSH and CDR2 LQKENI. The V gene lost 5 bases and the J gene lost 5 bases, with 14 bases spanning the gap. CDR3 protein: CASSESTGGDTQYF. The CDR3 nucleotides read TGTGCCAGCTCAGAGTCGACTGGAGGAGATACGCAGTATTTT.

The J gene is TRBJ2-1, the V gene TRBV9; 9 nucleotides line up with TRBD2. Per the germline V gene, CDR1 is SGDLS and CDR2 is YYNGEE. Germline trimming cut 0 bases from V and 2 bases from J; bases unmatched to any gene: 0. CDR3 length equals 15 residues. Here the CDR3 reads CASSVASGTYNEQFF. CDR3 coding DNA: TGTGCCAGCAGCGTAGCTAGCGGGACCTACAATGAGCAGTTCTTC.

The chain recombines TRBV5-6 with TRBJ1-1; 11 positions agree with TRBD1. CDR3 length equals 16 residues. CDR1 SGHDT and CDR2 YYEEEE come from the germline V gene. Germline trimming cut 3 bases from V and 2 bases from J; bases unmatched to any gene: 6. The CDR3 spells CASSSPGQGVNTEAFF. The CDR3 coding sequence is TGTGCCAGCAGCTCCCCGGGACAGGGGGTTAACACTGAAGCTTTCTTT.

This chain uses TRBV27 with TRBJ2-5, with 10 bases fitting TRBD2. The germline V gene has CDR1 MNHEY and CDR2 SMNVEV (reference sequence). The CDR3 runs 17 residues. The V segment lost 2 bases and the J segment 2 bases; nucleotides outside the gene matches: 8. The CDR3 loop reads CASSLQAGGPGQETQYF. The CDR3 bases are TGTGCCAGCAGTTTACAAGCGGGAGGGCCGGGGCAAGAGACCCAGTACTTC.

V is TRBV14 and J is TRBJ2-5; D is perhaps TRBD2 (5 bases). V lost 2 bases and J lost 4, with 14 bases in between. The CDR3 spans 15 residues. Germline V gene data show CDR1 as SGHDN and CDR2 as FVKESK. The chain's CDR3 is CASSQLRAGGETQYF. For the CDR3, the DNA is TGTGCCAGCAGCCAACTGAGGGCGGGCGGAGAGACCCAGTACTTC.

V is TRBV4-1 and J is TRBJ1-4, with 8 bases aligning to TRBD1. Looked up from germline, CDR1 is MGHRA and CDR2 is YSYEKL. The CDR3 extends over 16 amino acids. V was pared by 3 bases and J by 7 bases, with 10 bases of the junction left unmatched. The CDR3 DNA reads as TGCGCCAGCAGCCAGCTGATACAGGGGGGGCGTGAAAAACTGTTTTTT. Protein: CASSQLIQGGREKLFF.

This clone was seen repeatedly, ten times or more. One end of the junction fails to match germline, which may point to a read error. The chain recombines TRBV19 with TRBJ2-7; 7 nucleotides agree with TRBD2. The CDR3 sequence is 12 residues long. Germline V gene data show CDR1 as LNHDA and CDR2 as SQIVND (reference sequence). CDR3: CASSALGGERYF. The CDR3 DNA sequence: TGTGCCAGTAGTGCCCTGGGAGGGGAGCGGTACTTC.

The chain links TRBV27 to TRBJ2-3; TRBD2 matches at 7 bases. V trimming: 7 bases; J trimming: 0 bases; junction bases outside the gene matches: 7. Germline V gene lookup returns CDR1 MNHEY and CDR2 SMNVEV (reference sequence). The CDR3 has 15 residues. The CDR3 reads CASTPGTTSTDTQYF. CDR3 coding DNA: TGTGCCAGCACCCCCGGGACTACCAGCACAGATACGCAGTATTTT.

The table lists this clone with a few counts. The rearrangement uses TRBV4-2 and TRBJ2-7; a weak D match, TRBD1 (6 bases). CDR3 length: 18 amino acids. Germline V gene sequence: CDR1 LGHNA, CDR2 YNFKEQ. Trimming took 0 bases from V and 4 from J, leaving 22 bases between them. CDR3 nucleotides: TGTGCCAGCAGCCAAGAGGAAGGGGGAGCGATTGGAGTTTACGAGCAGTACTTC. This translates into CASSQEEGGAIGVYEQYF.

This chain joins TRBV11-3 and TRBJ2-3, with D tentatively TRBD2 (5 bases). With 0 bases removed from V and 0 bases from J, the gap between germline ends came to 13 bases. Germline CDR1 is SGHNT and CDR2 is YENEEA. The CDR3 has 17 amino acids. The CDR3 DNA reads TGTGCCAGCAGCTTAGACCCCCCAGCGGTTAGCACAGATACGCAGTATTTT. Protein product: CASSLDPPAVSTDTQYF.